Listed here are 29 T cell receptor beta chains from one sample, sequenced in a study of monozygotic twins with inflammatory bowel disease. For each CDR3 protein, TCRdb gives one entry from its re-call of the 5' RACE reads, without DNA. The data show fewer than 400,000 distinct CDR3 sequences, and the top ten clones hold over 5%. Input material: blood. The receptor set was obtained from a human donor with ulcerative colitis or Crohn's disease, or a healthy co-twin of an affected twin (not recorded which).

The chain recombines TRBV15 with TRBJ1-1; TCRdb names TRBD1, which stays unverified in the absence of DNA. The length of the CDR3 is 15 residues. CDR1 is LNHNV, CDR2 YYDKDF, per germline (reference sequence). CDR3 residues: CATSRVTGLHTEAFF. The full variable domain, with the rest looked up from reference TRBV15 and TRBJ1-1, is DAMVIQNPRYQVTQFGKPVTLSCSQTLNHNVMYWYQQKSSQAPKLLFHYYDKDFNNEADTPDNFQSRRPNTSFCFLDIRSPGLGDTAMYLCATSRVTGLHTEAFFGQGTRLTVV.

The J gene is TRBJ2-3, the V gene TRBV5-1; the D call of TRBD2 rests on TCRdb alone, since no DNA is present to check it. The length of the CDR3 is 15 residues. Looked up from germline, CDR1 is SGHRS and CDR2 is YFSETQ. The CDR3: CASSTVAGETDTQYF.

The rearrangement joins TRBV5-1 to TRBJ1-1; TCRdb selects TRBD1, and the lack of DNA leaves this call unchecked. CDR3 length: 14 residues. Germline CDR1 and CDR2: SGHRS and YFSETQ. The CDR3 loop is CASSLAAGSTEAFF.

The V gene is TRBV7-2, the J gene TRBJ1-4; TCRdb's D call of TRBD1 is untestable without DNA. This CDR3 region has 17 residues. Germline V gives CDR1 SGHTA, CDR2 FQGNSA. CDR3 sequence reads: CASSLGPGTKNGEKLFF.

The rearrangement joins TRBV7-8 to TRBJ1-5. From germline, CDR1 is SGHVS and CDR2 FQNEAQ. The CDR3 totals 14 residues. CDR3 residues: CASSTSYSNQPQHF.

The chain is built from TRBV7-2 and TRBJ2-1; TCRdb returns TRBD2, unconfirmable since there is no DNA. Germline CDR1 and CDR2: SGHTA and FQGNSA. The CDR3 is 17 residues long. The chain's CDR3 is CASSPTQLAGERDEQFF.

V is TRBV5-1 and J is TRBJ2-3; the D call from TCRdb, TRBD1, cannot be confirmed without DNA. Germline-derived CDR1 and CDR2 are SGHRS and YFSETQ. The CDR3 consists of 17 residues. CDR3 sequence reads: CASSTRPGTGSADTQYF. Based on the CDR3 plus reference TRBV5-1 and TRBJ2-3, the full variable domain is KAGVTQTPRYLIKTRGQQVTLSCSPISGHRSVSWYQQTPGQGLQFLFEYFSETQRNKGNFPGRFSGRQFSNSRSEMNVSTLELGDSALYLCASSTRPGTGSADTQYFGPGTRLTVL.

The genes are TRBV6-2 or TRBV6-3 and TRBJ1-5; there is no DNA to check the TCRdb D call of TRBD1. Germline V gene sequence: CDR1 MNHEY, CDR2 SVGEGT. CDR3 size: 15 residues. CDR3: CASSLRTGMDQPQHF.

The chain employs TRBV9 and TRBJ2-1; no DNA is available, so the TRBD1 call from TCRdb remains unchecked. The CDR3 runs to 15 residues. The germline V gene has CDR1 SGDLS and CDR2 YYNGEE. The CDR3 spells CASSPIGRQDAEQFF.

The chain joins TRBV5-4 to TRBJ2-3; with no DNA, the TCRdb D assignment of TRBD1 cannot be verified. Germline-derived CDR1 and CDR2 are SGHNT and YYREEE (reference sequence). The CDR3 contains 15 residues. CDR3 sequence: CASLSTGGSTDTQYF.

J is TRBJ2-7 and V is TRBV5-1; the TCRdb D gene call, TRBD2, has no DNA to confirm it. The CDR3 contains 13 residues. Germline V gene sequence: CDR1 SGHRS, CDR2 YFSETQ. The CDR3 is CASSSPRGMEQYF.

The V and J genes are TRBV29-1 and TRBJ2-5; TCRdb names TRBD1, which stays unverified in the absence of DNA. The CDR3 length is 11 residues. From germline, CDR1 is SQVTM and CDR2 ANQGSEA. The CDR3 loop reads CSGRGQETQYF.

The gene calls are TRBV10-3 and TRBJ2-7. Looked up from germline, CDR1 is ENHRY and CDR2 is SYGVKD. The CDR3 totals 11 residues. The CDR3 loop reads CAISELREQYF.

This chain links TRBV12-3 or TRBV12-4 with TRBJ1-2; TCRdb names TRBD1, which stays unverified in the absence of DNA. There are 16 residues in the CDR3. CDR3 in amino acids: CASSPGQVLLNYGYTF.

This chain uses TRBV7-2 with TRBJ1-2; TCRdb indicates TRBD1, and absent DNA this call remains unverified. Germline lookup yields CDR1 SGHTA and CDR2 FQGNSA. This CDR3 spans 15 amino acids. CDR3 loop: CASSFNRGTNYGYTF.

The rearrangement links TRBV19 to TRBJ2-7; TCRdb's D call of TRBD2 is untestable without DNA. CDR3 length equals 14 residues. The germline CDR1 and CDR2 sequences are LNHDA and SQIVND (reference sequence). CDR3 amino acids: CASSPGTSSYEKYF.

The rearrangement uses TRBV12-3 or TRBV12-4 and TRBJ2-7. This CDR3 is built from 14 residues. CDR3 loop: CASSPVPRIHEQYF.

The chain carries TRBV5-6 and TRBJ2-3. The CDR3 is 13 amino acids. Germline CDR1 SGHDT, CDR2 YYEEEE. CDR3: CASSLRGPDTQYF. The full variable domain, its missing parts supplied by reference TRBV5-6 and TRBJ2-3, is DAGVTQSPTHLIKTRGQQVTLRCSPKSGHDTVSWYQQALGQGPQFIFQYYEEEERQRGNFPDRFSGHQFPNYSSELNVNALLLGDSALYLCASSLRGPDTQYFGPGTRLTVL.

The rearrangement links TRBV19 to TRBJ2-3; there is no DNA to check the TCRdb D call of TRBD1. This CDR3 comprises 14 residues. The germline V gene encodes CDR1 LNHDA and CDR2 SQIVND (reference sequence). CDR3 sequence reads: CASSMRGITDTQYF.

The V call is TRBV9, the J call TRBJ2-1; TCRdb returns TRBD1, unconfirmable since there is no DNA. This CDR3 comprises 16 residues. The germline V gene has CDR1 SGDLS and CDR2 YYNGEE. The CDR3 loop reads CASSGRDSLGNNEQFF.

This chain connects TRBV7-9 to TRBJ1-1; the TCRdb D gene call, TRBD1, has no DNA to confirm it. The CDR3 has 17 residues. CDR1 and CDR2 from the germline V gene are SEHNR and FQNEAQ (reference sequence). CDR3 sequence: CASSLARGGRGNTEAFF.

The rearrangement uses TRBV5-1 and TRBJ2-2; TCRdb calls TRBD1, which cannot be checked without DNA. The CDR3 runs 16 residues. CDR1 and CDR2 (germline): SGHRS, YFSETQ. CDR3 loop: CATKTGTGAHTGELFF.

V is TRBV3-1 and J is TRBJ2-7. Germline V gene sequence: CDR1 LGHDT, CDR2 YNNKEL (reference sequence). This CDR3 contains 14 residues. CDR3: CASSPSGRSYEQYF.

The chain employs TRBV2 and TRBJ1-5; TCRdb returns TRBD1, unconfirmable since there is no DNA. CDR3 length: 15 amino acids. The germline gives CDR1 SNHLY, CDR2 FYNNEI. CDR3 protein: CASSADNNPNQPQHF.

The rearrangement links TRBV18 to TRBJ1-5; TCRdb indicates TRBD1, and absent DNA this call remains unverified. This CDR3 is built from 15 residues. The V gene's germline CDR1 is KGHSH and CDR2 LQKENI. This CDR3 is CASSPQTVNNQPQHF.

The chain has TRBV12-3 or TRBV12-4 and TRBJ1-5; checking the TCRdb D call of TRBD1 is not possible without DNA. This CDR3 has 18 amino acids. CDR3 sequence reads: CASSYGTGGRASNQPQHF.

This chain joins TRBV7-2 and TRBJ2-2; TCRdb indicates TRBD1, and absent DNA this call remains unverified. The CDR3 is 14 amino acids. Germline CDR1 and CDR2: SGHTA and FQGNSA. The CDR3 protein is CASSPGRYTGELFF.

J is TRBJ1-6 and V is TRBV5-1. Germline V gives CDR1 SGHRS, CDR2 YFSETQ. CDR3 length: 16 residues. The CDR3 here is CASSSDRISYNSPLHF.

The chain carries TRBV20-1 and TRBJ1-6. The CDR3 contains 15 residues. CDR1 is DFQATT, CDR2 SNEGSKA, per germline (reference sequence). CDR3 sequence reads: CSAWVEAIDNSPLHF.